The next 8 T cell receptor beta chains were all read from a single sample in a study of T-cell memory formation after mild COVID-19. TCRdb itself ran the 5' RACE reads through MiXCR, one entry per CDR3 protein. The sample yields around 250,000 distinct CDR3 sequences, roughly 15% seen once. Sequenced: PBMCs or a T cell subset sorted from them (not recorded which). These receptors came from an adult woman who had mild COVID-19 (a few samples of this study predate the infection). Cell type and time point are not known.

V and J are TRBV6-2 or TRBV6-3 and TRBJ2-5; the D is unclear. Germline-derived CDR1 and CDR2 are MNHEY and SVGEGT. V lost 0 bases and J lost 1, with 9 bases in between. This CDR3 region has 15 residues. The CDR3: CASSYSLGSQETQYF. For the CDR3, the DNA is TGTGCCAGCAGTTACTCATTGGGGTCCCAAGAGACCCAGTACTTC.

The chain is built from TRBV5-5 and TRBJ1-2; no clear D. Germline V gene sequence: CDR1 SGHKS, CDR2 YYEKEE (reference sequence). The CDR3 has 14 residues. Trimming took off 1 base at V and 4 bases at J, with 11 bases between the two ends. For the CDR3, the DNA is TGTGCCAGCAGCTTGTCTAGTATGGGCTATGGCTACACCTTC. Protein: CASSLSSMGYGYTF.

This clonotype was picked up many times. The J gene is TRBJ2-1, the V gene TRBV9; TRBD2 aligns across 11 bases. The CDR3 is 16 amino acids. Losses at the gene ends were 0 bases for V and 10 bases for J; bases not matched to a gene: 9. Per the germline V gene, CDR1 is SGDLS and CDR2 is YYNGEE. CDR3 coding DNA: TGTGCCAGCAGCGTAGACGGGCTAGCGGGAGGATTCGAGCAGTTCTTC. Encoded protein: CASSVDGLAGGFEQFF.

This sequence joins TRBV24-1 and TRBJ2-7, with D perhaps TRBD1 (7 bases). The CDR3 consists of 17 residues. Deletions cut 0 bases from V and 6 bases from J, with 20 bases between. Germline V gives CDR1 KGHDR, CDR2 SFDVKD. The CDR3 nucleotides are TGTGCCACCAGTGATTTGTCCACCAGACAGGGAGGATGCGAGCAGTACTTC. This translates into CATSDLSTRQGGCEQYF.

The chain is built from TRBV14 and TRBJ1-1; D perhaps matches TRBD1 (6 bases). Trimming shortened V by 4 bases and J by 4 bases, and 10 bases separated the two germline ends. The CDR3 has 13 amino acids. In germline, CDR1 is SGHDN, CDR2 FVKESK. The CDR3 region has the DNA TGTGCCAGCAGCCGACAGGTGACCACTGAAGCTTTCTTT. Translating it yields CASSRQVTTEAFF.

The chain carries TRBV6-1 and TRBJ1-5, with D uncertain. CDR3 length: 14 amino acids. From germline, CDR1 is MNHNS and CDR2 SASEGT. Trimming left V 2 bases short and J 3 bases short, with 8 bases between. The CDR3 bases are TGTGCCAGCAGTGAACGACCGTACAATCAGCCCCAGCATTTT. Translated, it gives CASSERPYNQPQHF.

The chain combines TRBV25-1 with TRBJ2-3; 11 bases agree with TRBD2. CDR1 is MGHDK, CDR2 SYGVNS, per germline. Unmatched junction bases numbered 16, after V lost 6 bases and J lost 5 bases. CDR3 length: 18 residues. The CDR3 is CASSPALLAGGRGDTQYF. DNA for the CDR3: TGTGCCAGCAGCCCGGCCTTATTAGCGGGAGGGAGGGGAGATACGCAGTATTTT.

The chain is built from TRBV7-2 and TRBJ1-5, with a weak D call TRBD1 (5 bases). The CDR3 is 15 amino acids. The germline CDR1 and CDR2 sequences are SGHTA and FQGNSA. The V end lost 3 bases, the J end lost 6 bases, and 15 bases lay between the germline ends. CDR3 in amino acids: CASSFDTGRGQPQHF. DNA of the CDR3: TGTGCCAGCAGCTTCGACACGGGGCGCGGTCAGCCCCAGCATTTT.